The clone carrying this TCR beta chain was detected once. Additional DNA sequences in this sample encode the identical CDR3. The entry originates in a study of blood T cell repertoires in COVID-19. Study context: Donors in the United States, Italy and Spain gave samples during acute or convalescent COVID-19.

Membership in each cohort depended on participant-reported clinical history. Recovered participants had two consecutive negative NP/OP PCR tests, healthcare professional clearance, or symptom resolution. Original processing notes: Scientists estimated how many nucleated cells there were by amplifying reference gene primers. Profiled with immunoSEQ multiplex PCR; TCRdb holds only in-frame clones, not every one. V, J and clone size are those of that table, while D and trimming were read from the DNA. In the table there are 370,000 or so clones, around 87% of which are singletons. The receptor was derived from a young man who had recovered from COVID-19. Sequencing was done on a sample of PBMCs or T cells enriched from blood (not recorded which).

The CDR3 region has the DNA TGTGCCAGCAAGGGACAGGCGAACACCGGGGAGCTGTTTTTT. Its protein is CASKGQANTGELFF. This chain uses TRBV2 with TRBJ2-2, with 8 positions matching TRBD1. This CDR3 has 14 amino acids. Per the germline V gene, CDR1 is SNHLY and CDR2 is FYNNEI. V trimming: 7 bases; J trimming: 0 bases; junction bases outside the gene matches: 1. Complete variable domain (other parts from reference TRBV2 and TRBJ2-2): EPEVTQTPSHQVTQMGQEVILRCVPISNHLYFYWYRQILGQKVEFLVSFYNNEISEKSEIFDDQFSVERPDGSNFTLKIRSTKLEDSAMYFCASKGQANTGELFFGEGSRLTVL.